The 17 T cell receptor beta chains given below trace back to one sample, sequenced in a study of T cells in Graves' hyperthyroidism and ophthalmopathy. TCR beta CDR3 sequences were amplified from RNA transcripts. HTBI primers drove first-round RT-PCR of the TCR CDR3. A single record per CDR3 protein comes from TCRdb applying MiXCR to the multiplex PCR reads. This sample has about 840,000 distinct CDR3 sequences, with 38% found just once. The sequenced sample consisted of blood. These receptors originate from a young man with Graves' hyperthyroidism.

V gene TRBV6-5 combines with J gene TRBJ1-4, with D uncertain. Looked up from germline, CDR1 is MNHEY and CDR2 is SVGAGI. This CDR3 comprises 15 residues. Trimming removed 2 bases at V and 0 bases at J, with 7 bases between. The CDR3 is CASSYTVATNEKLFF. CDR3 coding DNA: TGTGCCAGCAGTTACACAGTAGCAACTAATGAAAAACTGTTTTTT.

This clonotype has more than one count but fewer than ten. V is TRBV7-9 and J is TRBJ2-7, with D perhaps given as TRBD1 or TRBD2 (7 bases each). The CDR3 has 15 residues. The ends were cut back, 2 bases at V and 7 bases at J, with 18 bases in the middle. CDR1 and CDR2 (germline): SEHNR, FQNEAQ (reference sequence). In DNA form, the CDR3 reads TGTGCCAGCAGCTTACTTAGTAGGCAGGGGGGGGAGCAGTACTTC. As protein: CASSLLSRQGGEQYF.

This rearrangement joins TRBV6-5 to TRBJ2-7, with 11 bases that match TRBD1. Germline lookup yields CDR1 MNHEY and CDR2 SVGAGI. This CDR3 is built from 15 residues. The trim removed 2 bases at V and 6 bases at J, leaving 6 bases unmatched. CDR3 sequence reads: CASSYLLGTGGEQYF. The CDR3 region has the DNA TGTGCCAGCAGTTACCTCCTAGGGACAGGGGGCGAGCAGTACTTC.

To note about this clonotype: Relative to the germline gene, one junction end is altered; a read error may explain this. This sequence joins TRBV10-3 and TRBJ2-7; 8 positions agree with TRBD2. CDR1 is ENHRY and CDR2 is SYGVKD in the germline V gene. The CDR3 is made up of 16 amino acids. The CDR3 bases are TGTGCCAGCAGTTATTCAGGCGGGAGGAGCACCTACGAGCAGTACTTC. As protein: CASSYSGGRSTYEQYF.

The CDR3 DNA reads TGCGCCAGCAGCCAAGATCGGGACCCTTCCTACGAGCAGTACTTC. This sequence encodes CASSQDRDPSYEQYF. This chain joins TRBV4-3 and TRBJ2-7; D might be TRBD1 or TRBD2, each matching 5 bases. This CDR3 is built from 15 residues. Trimming pared 0 bases from V and 1 base from J, leaving 10 bases between. Germline V gives CDR1 LGHNA, CDR2 YSLEER.

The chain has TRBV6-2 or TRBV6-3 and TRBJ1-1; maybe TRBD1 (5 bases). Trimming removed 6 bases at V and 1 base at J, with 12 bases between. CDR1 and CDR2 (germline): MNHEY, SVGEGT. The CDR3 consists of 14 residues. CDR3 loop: CASRLTGPNTEAFF. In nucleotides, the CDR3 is TGTGCCAGCAGGCTGACGGGACCGAACACTGAAGCTTTCTTT.

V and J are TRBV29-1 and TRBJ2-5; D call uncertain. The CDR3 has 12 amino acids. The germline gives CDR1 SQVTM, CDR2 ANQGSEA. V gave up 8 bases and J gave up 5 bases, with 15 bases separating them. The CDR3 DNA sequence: TGCAGCTTAGAAAGAAGTGGCGAGACCCAGTACTTC. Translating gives CSLERSGETQYF.

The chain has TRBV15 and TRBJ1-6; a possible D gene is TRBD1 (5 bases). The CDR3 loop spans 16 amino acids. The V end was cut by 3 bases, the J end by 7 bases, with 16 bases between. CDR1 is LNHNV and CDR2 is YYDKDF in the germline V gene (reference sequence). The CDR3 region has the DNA TGTGCCACCAGCAGTGGGGGGGGTCCGGGGAATTCACCCCTCCACTTT. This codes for CATSSGGGPGNSPLHF.

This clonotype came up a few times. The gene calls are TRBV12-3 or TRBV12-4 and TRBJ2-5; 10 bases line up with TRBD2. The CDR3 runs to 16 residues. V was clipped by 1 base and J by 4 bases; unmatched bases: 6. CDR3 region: CASSLEPLAGVETQYF. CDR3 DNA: TGTGCCAGCAGTTTAGAACCTCTAGCGGGAGTAGAGACCCAGTACTTC.

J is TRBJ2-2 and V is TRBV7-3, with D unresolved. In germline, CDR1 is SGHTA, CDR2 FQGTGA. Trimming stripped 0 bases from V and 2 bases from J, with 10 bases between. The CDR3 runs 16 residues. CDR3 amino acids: CASSLTGSINTGELFF. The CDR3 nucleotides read TGTGCCAGCAGCTTAACAGGCAGTATTAACACCGGGGAGCTGTTTTTT.

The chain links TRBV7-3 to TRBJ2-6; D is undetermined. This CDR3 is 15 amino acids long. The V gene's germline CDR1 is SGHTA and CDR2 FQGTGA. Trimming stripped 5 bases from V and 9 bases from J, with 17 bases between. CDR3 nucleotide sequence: TGTGCCAGCAGCCTAGGTCTCCCCGGTGGCAACGTCCTGACTTTC. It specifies CASSLGLPGGNVLTF.

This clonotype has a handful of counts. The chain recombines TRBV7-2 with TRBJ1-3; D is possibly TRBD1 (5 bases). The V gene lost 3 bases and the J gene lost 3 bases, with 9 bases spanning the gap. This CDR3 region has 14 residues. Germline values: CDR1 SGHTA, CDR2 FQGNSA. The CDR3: CASSLGDYGNTIYF. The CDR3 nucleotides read TGTGCCAGCAGCTTGGGGGATTATGGAAACACCATATATTTT.

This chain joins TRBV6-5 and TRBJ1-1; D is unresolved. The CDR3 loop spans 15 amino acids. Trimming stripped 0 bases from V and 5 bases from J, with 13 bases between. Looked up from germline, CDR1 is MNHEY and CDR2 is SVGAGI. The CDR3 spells CASSYSSISKTEAFF. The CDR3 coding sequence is TGTGCCAGCAGTTACTCGAGCATATCCAAGACTGAAGCTTTCTTT.

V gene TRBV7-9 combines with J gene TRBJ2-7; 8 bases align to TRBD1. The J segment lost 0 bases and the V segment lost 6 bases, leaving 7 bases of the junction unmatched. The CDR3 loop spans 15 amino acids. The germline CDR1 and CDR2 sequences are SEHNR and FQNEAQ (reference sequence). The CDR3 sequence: CASRAPGQASYEQYF. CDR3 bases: TGTGCCAGCAGAGCACCGGGACAGGCCTCCTACGAGCAGTACTTC.

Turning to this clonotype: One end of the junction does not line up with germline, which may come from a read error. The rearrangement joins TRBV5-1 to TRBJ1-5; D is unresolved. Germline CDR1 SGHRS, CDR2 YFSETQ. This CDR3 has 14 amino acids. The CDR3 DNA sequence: TGCGCCAGCAGCCAACGGGATGGCAATAAGCCCCAGCATTTT. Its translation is CASSQRDGNKPQHF.

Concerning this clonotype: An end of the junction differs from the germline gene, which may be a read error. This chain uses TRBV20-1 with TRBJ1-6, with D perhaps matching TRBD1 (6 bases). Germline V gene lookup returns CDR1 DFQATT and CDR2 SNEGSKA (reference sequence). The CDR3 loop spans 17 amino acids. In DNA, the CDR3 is TGCAATGCTAGAGATCCGGGGGCGGTCGCTACAAATTCACCCCTCCACTTT. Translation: CNARDPGAVATNSPLHF.

The CDR3 region is CASSQGLSPGFGFEQYF. The CDR3 nucleotides are TGTGCCAGCAGCCAAGGACTTTCACCTGGGTTTGGTTTCGAGCAGTACTTC. The chain recombines TRBV7-8 with TRBJ2-7, with a weak D call TRBD2 (5 bases). The CDR3 sequence is 17 residues long. Deletions cut 5 bases from V and 6 bases from J, with 26 bases between. In germline, CDR1 is SGHVS, CDR2 FQNEAQ.